Here is one T cell receptor (beta chain) with its context. This entry is derived from a study of blood T cell repertoires in COVID-19. Study context: Nucleic acid was either cDNA or gDNA, and it came from T cells, B-cell-depleted T cells, or PBMCs.

In the study's own analysis: Amplification of reference gene primers was used by the study to estimate nucleated cell counts. TCRdb's table, derived via immunoSEQ multiplex PCR, lists solely in-frame clones and lacks some. V, J and clone size derive from that table, while D and trimming were established from the DNA sequence. The table records about 240,000 clones, 87% of them present only once. The V and J ends lost 3 bases and 7 bases respectively, with 15 bases between them. CDR1 and CDR2 (germline): KGHSH, LQKENI. This CDR3 comprises 14 residues. Sequencing was performed on peripheral blood. The rearrangement uses TRBV18 and TRBJ1-2; D remains unclear. The clonotype was recovered from a man aged 55 to 70 who had recovered from COVID-19. The chain's CDR3 is CASSPQRSLSGYTF. Here the CDR3 DNA reads TGTGCCAGCTCACCTCAAAGGTCACTAAGTGGCTACACCTTC.